This TCR beta chain was identified in a study of CD8 T cells in ankylosing spondylitis. This clonotype was recorded at least ten times. TCRdb fed the 5' RACE reads into MiXCR, producing one record per CDR3 protein. Here the sample spans about 280,000 distinct CDR3 sequences, 15% to 25% being singletons. V was pared by 8 bases and J by 7 bases, with 6 bases of the junction left unmatched. This CDR3 spans 13 amino acids. Germline V lookup: CDR1 MNHNS, CDR2 SASEGT. The chain links TRBV6-1 to TRBJ2-2; TRBD1 agrees at 8 bases. This clonotype was sampled from a male donor with ankylosing spondylitis or in good health (not recorded which). The sequenced sample consisted of blood, either unsorted or a sorted T cell fraction (not recorded which). The CDR3 is CASSRGRFGELFF. CDR3 sequence (DNA): TGTGCCAGCTCCAGGGGGCGCTTCGGGGAGCTGTTTTTT.